This TCR beta chain stems from a study of CD8+CD57+ T cells in acquired aplastic anemia. Looked up from germline, CDR1 is LGHNA and CDR2 is YNFKEQ. The CDR3 sequence is 15 residues long. J was trimmed by 3 bases and V by 0 bases; bases with no gene match: 4. Study observations and caveats: Simpson's diversity of CD8+ cells was not significantly different in patients compared with controls.

CDR3 and TCR beta VDJ profiling relied on a genomic DNA template. TCRdb independently ran MiXCR on the reads; one entry per CDR3 protein. The sample consists of about 98,000 distinct CDR3 sequences, 55% to 75% of them appearing once. Selection for sequencing was limited to patients who had shown CD8+CD57+ cell expansion by flow cytometry. When blood sampling took place, the patients had received no therapy. A note on this clonotype: Antigen unknown.

Sequenced sample: sorted CD4+, CD8+, or CD8+CD57+ T cells (not recorded which) from PBMCs. This sequence joins TRBV4-2 and TRBJ1-1; 7 bases fit TRBD1. The sequence was obtained from a human donor with aplastic anemia. The DNA of the CDR3 is TGTGCCAGCAGCCAAGACGTACAGGGGTACACTGAAGCTTTCTTT. Translated: CASSQDVQGYTEAFF.